Presented here are 6 T cell receptor beta chains from one specimen sequenced in a study of blood T cell repertoires in COVID-19. The table came from immunoSEQ multiplex PCR; TCRdb's copy has only in-frame clones and leaves some out. The repertoire holds hundreds of thousands of clones, more than 70% seen once, with under 3% in the top ten. Specimen: peripheral blood. These receptors all come from a woman in her fifties or sixties with COVID-19, enrolled during active disease.

The chain employs TRBV7-8 and TRBJ1-6; 7 nucleotides align to TRBD1. The junction had 23 bases not matched to a gene; V was cut back by 5 bases and J by 10 bases. There are 19 residues in the CDR3. The germline CDR1 and CDR2 sequences are SGHVS and FQNEAQ. The DNA for the CDR3 is TGTGCCAGCAGCCCCCAGTGGGATCCGGGACAGCTACGGGGCTCACCCCTCCACTTT. Translation: CASSPQWDPGQLRGSPLHF.

The V gene is TRBV5-1, the J gene TRBJ2-1, with 9 bases matching TRBD2. Looked up from germline, CDR1 is SGHRS and CDR2 is YFSETQ. The length of the CDR3 is 16 residues. Trimming cost V 1 base and J 4 bases; bases outside gene matches: 6. This CDR3 reads CASSLSGGGGYNEQFF. The CDR3 coding sequence is TGCGCCAGCAGCTTGTCTGGCGGGGGGGGTTACAATGAGCAGTTCTTC.

The chain carries TRBV6-4 and TRBJ1-1; D might be TRBD1 (5 bases). The germline V gene encodes CDR1 MRHNA and CDR2 SNTAGT. The V end was cut by 11 bases, the J end by 7 bases, with 8 bases between. The CDR3 contains 9 residues. Written as DNA, the CDR3 is TGTGCCTCGGGGGGTGAAGCTTTCTTT. It encodes CASGGEAFF.

J is TRBJ2-7 and V is TRBV7-3; 11 bases agree with TRBD1. Looked up from germline, CDR1 is SGHTA and CDR2 is FQGTGA. The CDR3 sequence is 15 residues long. J lost 4 bases, V lost 6 bases, and 8 bases had no gene match. Here the CDR3 reads CASSEGQGAPYEQYF. In DNA form, the CDR3 reads TGTGCCAGCAGTGAAGGACAGGGGGCCCCGTACGAGCAGTACTTC.

The chain carries TRBV28 and TRBJ2-1; TRBD1 agrees at 7 bases. Germline CDR1 MDHEN, CDR2 SYDVKM. The junction had 6 bases not matched to a gene; V was cut back by 3 bases and J by 4 bases. The CDR3 has 15 residues. The DNA of the CDR3 is TGTGCCAGCAGTTTTGGGGGACAGTTTTACAATGAGCAGTTCTTC. This codes for CASSFGGQFYNEQFF.

J is TRBJ1-4 and V is TRBV28; 9 nucleotides line up with TRBD1. Germline assignment: CDR1 MDHEN and CDR2 SYDVKM. V was clipped by 2 bases and J by 0 bases; unmatched bases: 4. The CDR3 has 17 residues. The DNA of the CDR3 is TGTGCCAGCAGTTTAGGAGGACAGGGGCCAACTAATGAAAAACTGTTTTTT. Encoded protein: CASSLGGQGPTNEKLFF.